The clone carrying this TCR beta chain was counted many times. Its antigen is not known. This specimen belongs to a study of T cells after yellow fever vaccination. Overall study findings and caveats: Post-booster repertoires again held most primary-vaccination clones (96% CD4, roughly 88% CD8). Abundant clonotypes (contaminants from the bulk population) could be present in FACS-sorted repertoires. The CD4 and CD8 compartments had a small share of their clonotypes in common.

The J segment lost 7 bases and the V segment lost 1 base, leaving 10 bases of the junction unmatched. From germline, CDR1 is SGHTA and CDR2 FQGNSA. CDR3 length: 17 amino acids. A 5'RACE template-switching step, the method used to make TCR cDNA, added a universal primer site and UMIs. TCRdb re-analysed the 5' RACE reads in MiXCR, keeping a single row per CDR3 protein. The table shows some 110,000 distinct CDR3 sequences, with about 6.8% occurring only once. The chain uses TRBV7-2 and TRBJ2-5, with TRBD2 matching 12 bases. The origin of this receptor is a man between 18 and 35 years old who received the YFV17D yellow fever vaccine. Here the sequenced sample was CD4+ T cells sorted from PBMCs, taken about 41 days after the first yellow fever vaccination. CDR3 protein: CASSLGLTSGGQGTQYF. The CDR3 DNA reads TGTGCCAGCAGCTTAGGCTTAACTAGCGGGGGGCAGGGGACCCAGTACTTC. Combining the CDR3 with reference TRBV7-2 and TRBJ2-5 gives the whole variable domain GAGVSQSPSNKVTEKGKDVELRCDPISGHTALYWYRQSLGQGLEFLIYFQGNSAPDKSGLPSDRFSAERTGGSVSTLTIQRTQQEDSAVYLCASSLGLTSGGQGTQYFGPGTRLLVL.